The 5 T cell receptor beta chains in this list originate from one sample, sequenced in a study of shared clonotypes between healthy human individuals (dated by TCRdb to about 2020). The library was made by the immunoSEQ multiplex PCR assay. The clones in this table, taken by TCRdb from immuneACCESS, are in-frame only. Not every clone is retained; where verified, under half of the shortfall comes from an unresolved V gene, and the cause of the rest is unknown. The sample has roughly 2,000,000 clones on record, about 95% of them singletons. The biggest ten clones account for 0.95% to 1.5% of the sample. CD8 naive samples were obtained by positive selection for CCR7 among CD45RO-negative cells, yielding a CD45RA+CCR7+ population from which TemRA cells were excluded. The sequenced sample consisted of naive CD8+ T cells sorted from blood. This specimen's cell subset or site label, per the study, means: CD45RA+CCR7+. The source is a man aged 18 to 30 in good health.

The V and J genes are TRBV5-1 and TRBJ2-7, with a tentative D call TRBD2 (5 bases). V was pared by 3 bases and J by 5 bases, with 18 bases between. Per the germline V gene, CDR1 is SGHRS and CDR2 is YFSETQ. The CDR3 is made up of 15 amino acids. CDR3 nucleotides: TGCGCCAGCAGCTCCCTTCCGGGGAAGGGAAACGAGCAGTACTTC. This sequence encodes CASSSLPGKGNEQYF.

Regarding this clone: A read error may be the cause here, since a much bigger clone is one base away. The CDR3 DNA is TGTGCCAGCAGCTTTGGACAGGGCTACGAGCAGTACTTC. Translation gives CASSFGQGYEQYF. J is TRBJ2-7 and V is TRBV13; TRBD1 agrees at 8 bases. CDR1 is PRHDT and CDR2 is FYEKMQ in the germline V gene (reference sequence). This CDR3 has 13 amino acids. The V and J ends lost 3 bases and 3 bases, in that order; junction bases with no gene match: 1.

As DNA, the CDR3 is TGTGCCAGCAGTTACGACTTGAGCGCCTACAATGAGCAGTTCTTC. Amino acid sequence: CASSYDLSAYNEQFF. The chain couples TRBV27 to TRBJ2-1; D is unresolved. V lost 4 bases, J lost 2 bases, and 12 bases lay in between. CDR3 length: 15 amino acids. Per the germline V gene, CDR1 is MNHEY and CDR2 is SMNVEV (reference sequence).

This chain links TRBV19 with TRBJ2-4, with D perhaps TRBD1 or TRBD2 (5 bases each). CDR1 LNHDA and CDR2 SQIVND come from the germline V gene (reference sequence). The germline V and J ends were trimmed by 4 bases and 5 bases, with 9 bases remaining between them. The CDR3 is made up of 13 amino acids. The CDR3 is CASSKRGENIQYF. Written as DNA, the CDR3 is TGTGCCAGTAGTAAACGGGGCGAAAACATTCAGTACTTC. The full variable domain, with the rest looked up from reference TRBV19 and TRBJ2-4, is DGGITQSPKYLFRKEGQNVTLSCEQNLNHDAMYWYRQDPGQGLRLIYYSQIVNDFQKGDIAEGYSVSREKKESFPLTVTSAQKNPTAFYLCASSKRGENIQYFGAGTRLSVL.

This chain connects TRBV4-3 to TRBJ1-4; TRBD1 is a possible D gene (5 bases). V was shortened by 4 bases and J by 5 bases, with 17 bases between the two germline ends. CDR1 and CDR2 (germline): LGHNA, YSLEER. The CDR3 length is 16 residues. The CDR3 nucleotides read TGCGCCAGCAGCCGCCTAAGCGGCAGGGAGAATGAAAAACTGTTTTTT. It yields the protein CASSRLSGRENEKLFF.